A single sample is the source of the 24 T cell receptor beta chains below, sequenced in a study of tumor and adjacent non-tumor tissue in lung cancer. This sample's RNA came from whole unsorted tissue. TCRbeta libraries were built with three rounds of nested PCR, modified from ARM-PCR. MiXCR was run by TCRdb on the multiplex PCR reads, yielding one entry per CDR3 protein. The sample records under 150,000 distinct CDR3 sequences, approximately 64% being singletons. The sequenced sample consisted of lung tumor tissue. These TCRs come from a man in his sixties with small cell lung cancer.

In its sample, this clonotype was seen many times. The DNA for the CDR3 is TGCAGTGCTAGATCCGTGGAGTTTGAGACCCAGTACTTC. It specifies CSARSVEFETQYF. The chain is built from TRBV20-1 and TRBJ2-5; no clear D. The CDR3 runs 13 residues. Trimming shortened V by 2 bases and J by 5 bases, and 12 bases separated the two germline ends. Germline lookup yields CDR1 DFQATT and CDR2 SNEGSKA (reference sequence).

About this clonotype: A read error may produce the germline difference seen at one junction end. The chain links TRBV11-2 to TRBJ1-1; tentative D call: TRBD1 (5 bases). The CDR3 contains 15 residues. Germline values: CDR1 SGHAT, CDR2 FQNNGV. DNA of the CDR3: TGCGCCAGCAACTTAGTGACCGGGGGTGGCACTGAAGCTTTCTTT. Translation: CASNLVTGGGTEAFF.

The chain has TRBV6-6 and TRBJ2-2; TRBD2 matches at 8 bases. Germline values: CDR1 MNHNY, CDR2 SVGAGI (reference sequence). This CDR3 has 16 residues. V lost 4 bases, J lost 8 bases, and 12 bases stayed unmatched. The chain's CDR3 is CASSSLDGTSYGELFF. The CDR3 nucleotides are TGTGCCAGCAGTTCCCTGGATGGGACTAGTTATGGGGAGCTGTTTTTT.

Here the CDR3 DNA reads TGTGCCAGCAGTGACCCCTTTACCTCTCGGGGGACTGAAGCTTTCTTT. It encodes CASSDPFTSRGTEAFF. The rearrangement links TRBV6-1 to TRBJ1-1; D might be TRBD1 (5 bases). The CDR3 spans 16 residues. V was shortened by 3 bases and J by 5 bases, with 19 bases between the two germline ends. CDR1 is MNHNS and CDR2 is SASEGT in the germline V gene.

As to this clonotype: The junction departs from germline at one end; a sequencing error may be responsible. This chain links TRBV20-1 with TRBJ2-5; no firm D call. The CDR3 runs to 13 residues. Germline CDR1 reads DFQATT; CDR2 reads SNEGSKA (reference sequence). In DNA, the CDR3 is TGCGGTGCCTTTGAAACTCAAAGAGTGATCCAGTACTTC. It translates to CGAFETQRVIQYF.

In this sample, this clonotype turned up a few times. The chain couples TRBV28 to TRBJ2-7, with 8 bases matching TRBD1. The length of the CDR3 is 12 residues. The germline V gene encodes CDR1 MDHEN and CDR2 SYDVKM. V shed 9 bases and J 5 bases; nucleotides not matched to a gene: 6. DNA of the CDR3: TGTGCCAGGAGGACAGGGCCTAACGAGCAGTACTTC. This codes for CARRTGPNEQYF.

Notes on this clonotype: At one end the junction does not follow the germline gene, possibly because of a read error. The J gene is TRBJ2-1, the V gene TRBV6-1; 7 positions agree with TRBD2. CDR1 is MNHNS and CDR2 is SASEGT in the germline V gene. CDR3 length equals 15 residues. This chain's CDR3 is CAGSYSGGTYNEQFF. The CDR3 nucleotides are TGTGCCGGCAGTTACTCCGGGGGGACCTACAATGAGCAGTTCTTC.

There are many counts of this clonotype. This chain connects TRBV11-3 to TRBJ2-2; the D is unclear. Per germline, CDR1 SGHNT and CDR2 YENEEA. V was shortened by 5 bases and J by 3 bases, with 10 bases between the two germline ends. The CDR3 is 14 residues long. CDR3 sequence (DNA): TGTGCCAGCAGCGCGTCGGGTGACACCGGGGAGCTGTTTTTT. The encoded protein is CASSASGDTGELFF.

Details on this clonotype: Germline is not matched at one junction end, which may reflect a read error. The chain couples TRBV7-8 to TRBJ2-1; 7 nucleotides match TRBD2. This CDR3 has 17 residues. Germline V lookup: CDR1 SGHVS, CDR2 FQNEAQ. Here the CDR3 reads CASSPGGVGGPYNEHFF. The CDR3 DNA reads TGTGCCAGCAGCCCAGGAGGAGTGGGAGGGCCATACAATGAGCATTTCTTC.

This chain connects TRBV6-6 to TRBJ2-3, with 7 bases lining up with TRBD2. CDR1 and CDR2 (germline): MNHNY, SVGAGI (reference sequence). The CDR3 has 12 residues. This CDR3 reads CTCSHGGDTQYF. The CDR3 nucleotides read TGTACCTGCAGTCACGGGGGGGATACGCAGTATTTT.

The chain links TRBV5-6 to TRBJ2-2; D tentatively reads TRBD1 or TRBD2 (5 bases each). The CDR3 sequence is 14 residues long. V gave up 7 bases and J gave up 5 bases, with 15 bases separating them. CDR1 SGHDT and CDR2 YYEEEE come from the germline V gene. The CDR3 sequence is CASGPGSWTGELFF. In DNA form, the CDR3 reads TGTGCCAGCGGGCCAGGGAGTTGGACCGGGGAGCTGTTTTTT.

Of note for this clonotype: This may arise from a read error, as a much more abundant clone is one base away. This sequence joins TRBV12-3 or TRBV12-4 and TRBJ1-5; D unclear. The CDR3 extends over 12 amino acids. The CDR3 reads CGSSFSNQPQHF. In nucleotides, the CDR3 is TGTGGCAGCAGTTTCAGCAATCAGCCCCAGCATTTT.

Of note for this clonotype: A junction end diverges from the germline sequence, so it may reflect a read error. The chain combines TRBV20-1 with TRBJ2-3, with D maybe TRBD1 (7 bases). From germline, CDR1 is DFQATT and CDR2 SNEGSKA (reference sequence). The CDR3 spans 18 residues. The CDR3: CNATHIAGGKTSTDTQYF. In DNA, the CDR3 is TGCAATGCTACACACATAGCAGGGGGGAAAACTAGCACAGATACGCAGTATTTT.

The V and J genes are TRBV5-1 and TRBJ2-5, with D maybe TRBD1 (5 bases). V was trimmed by 0 bases and J by 5 bases, leaving 14 bases between them. The CDR3 covers 15 residues. The germline CDR1 and CDR2 sequences are SGHRS and YFSETQ. CDR3 coding DNA: TGCGCCAGCAGCTTGGACGTTGGGGCGGAGGAGACCCAGTACTTC. This translates into CASSLDVGAEETQYF.

About this clonotype itself: A read error may produce the germline difference seen at one junction end. V usage is TRBV10-3 and J usage is TRBJ2-2; D possibly corresponds to TRBD2 (6 bases). This CDR3 has 16 amino acids. Looked up from germline, CDR1 is ENHRY and CDR2 is SYGVKD. CDR3 nucleotides: TGTGCCATCAGTCCGAGACTAGTAGCGGACACCGGGGAGCCGTTTTTT. It is translated as CAISPRLVADTGEPFF.

By sample fraction, this clonotype is medium-sized. DNA for the CDR3: TGTGCCAGCAGCTTAGATACGGGGAGCTACTACGAGCAGTACGTC. Its translation: CASSLDTGSYYEQYV. The V call is TRBV11-2, the J call TRBJ2-7; D might be TRBD2 (5 bases). This CDR3 comprises 15 residues. Trimming left V 0 bases short and J 3 bases short, with 12 bases between. Germline V CDR1 and CDR2: SGHAT, FQNNGV.

In this sample, this clonotype turned up once. The germline gene is not matched at one end of the junction; a read error may be the cause. The genes are TRBV20-1 and TRBJ2-1, with D uncertain. Germline-derived CDR1 and CDR2 are DFQATT and SNEGSKA (reference sequence). This CDR3 region has 13 residues. The CDR3 nucleotides read TGCAGTGCTCTTACATTAGGGTACAATGAGCAGTTGTTC. Its translation: CSALTLGYNEQLF.

The chain carries TRBV11-2 and TRBJ2-2; unclear D gene. The CDR3 has 15 amino acids. Germline values: CDR1 SGHAT, CDR2 FQNNGV. Trimming removed 5 bases at V and 2 bases at J, with 12 bases between. CDR3 in amino acids: CASSHPSINTGELFF. CDR3 nucleotides: TGTGCCAGCAGCCATCCCTCAATAAACACCGGGGAGCTGTTTTTT.

Points on this clonotype: The junction differs from germline at one of its ends, possibly a read error. The V and J genes are TRBV5-1 and TRBJ2-7, with D perhaps TRBD1 (6 bases). This CDR3 contains 15 residues. CDR1 SGHRS and CDR2 YFSETQ come from the germline V gene. The DNA of the CDR3 is TGCACCAGCAGCACCGGGACAACGAACTCCTACGAGCAGTACTTC. Protein product: CTSSTGTTNSYEQYF.

As regards this clonotype: Given a much more abundant clone one base away, this may be a read error. V gene TRBV5-4 combines with J gene TRBJ1-1, with a tentative D call TRBD1 (5 bases). Germline V CDR1 and CDR2: SGHNT, YYREEE (reference sequence). CDR3 length: 12 amino acids. V was cut by 6 bases and J by 3 bases, with 9 bases left in between. As DNA, the CDR3 is TGTGCCAGCAACTGGGGGGACACTGAAGCTTTCTTT. Translating gives CASNWGDTEAFF.

This clonotype was observed once. The junction departs from germline at one end; a sequencing error may be responsible. The rearrangement joins TRBV11-3 to TRBJ1-1, with no clear D. Germline CDR1 SGHNT, CDR2 YENEEA. This CDR3 region has 14 residues. In DNA form, the CDR3 reads TGTGCCAGCAACTTAGTATTGCTTGGCACTGAAGCTATCTTT. This encodes CASNLVLLGTEAIF. Filled out from reference TRBV11-3 and TRBJ1-1, the complete variable domain reads EAGVVQSPRYKIIEKKQPVAFWCNPISGHNTLYWYLQNLGQGPELLIRYENEEAVDDSQLPKDRFSAERLKGVDSTLKIQPAELGDSAVYLCASNLVLLGTEAIFGQGTRLTVV.

Of note for this clonotype: Compared with germline, one end of the junction differs, possibly owing to a read error. The chain is built from TRBV24-1 and TRBJ2-3; 12 bases map to TRBD2. Germline CDR1 and CDR2: KGHDR and SFDVKD. There are 17 residues in the CDR3. CDR3 in amino acids: CVTSQLAGGTNTDTQYF. The CDR3 DNA reads as TGTGTCACCAGCCAACTAGCGGGAGGCACTAACACAGATACGCAGTATTTT.

The rearrangement uses TRBV6-5 and TRBJ1-2; D ambiguous. Germline loops: CDR1 MNHEY, CDR2 SVGAGI. The CDR3 has 15 amino acids. This CDR3 is CTNSNSVFSNYGYTF. The CDR3 DNA follows: TGTACCAACAGTAACTCGGTCTTCTCTAACTATGGCTACACCTTC.

The table lists this clonotype with many counts. CDR3 DNA sequence: TGTGCCTATAGCGGGAGCTCCTACAATGAGCAGTTCTTC. Translation: CAYSGSSYNEQFF. This chain links TRBV6-6 with TRBJ2-1; 9 bases are a match to TRBD2. The V segment lost 11 bases and the J segment 0 bases; nucleotides outside the gene matches: 2. This CDR3 has 13 residues. Germline V lookup: CDR1 MNHNY, CDR2 SVGAGI (reference sequence).